One T cell receptor (beta chain) is described in this entry. Its antigen is currently unknown. Germline V CDR1 and CDR2: SGHTA, FQGNSA. V was clipped by 0 bases and J by 7 bases; unmatched bases: 1. This CDR3 region has 14 residues. The data were taken from a study of cytomegalovirus exposure and HLA in healthy donors. Overall study context: HLA-typed donors contributed about 85 million unique TCRs, which were held in an early data release. Study conclusions and caveats: It was reported that TCR beta sequences correctly inferred the HLA-A and HLA-B alleles for most subjects. In a later analysis, about 17,000 TCR beta sequences were associated with HLA alleles at 0.05 false discovery rate.

PCR amplification relied on 60 Vbeta primers (plus 13 Jbeta primers). The data were produced by immunoSEQ multiplex PCR, yet TCRdb's version contains in-frame clones alone and is incomplete. Here the sample spans 210,000 or so clones, around 73% being singletons. The chain links TRBV7-2 to TRBJ2-1; 9 positions agree with TRBD2. This sequence was found in a woman aged 25 to 39 in good health and CMV-seropositive. The material sequenced was PBMCs. The CDR3 DNA reads as TGTGCCAGCAGCTTAGCTAGCGGGAGTAATGAGCAGTTCTTC. It is translated as CASSLASGSNEQFF. Drawing the rest from reference TRBV7-2 and TRBJ2-1, the complete variable domain is GAGVSQSPSNKVTEKGKDVELRCDPISGHTALYWYRQSLGQGLEFLIYFQGNSAPDKSGLPSDRFSAERTGGSVSTLTIQRTQQEDSAVYLCASSLASGSNEQFFGPGTRLTVL.